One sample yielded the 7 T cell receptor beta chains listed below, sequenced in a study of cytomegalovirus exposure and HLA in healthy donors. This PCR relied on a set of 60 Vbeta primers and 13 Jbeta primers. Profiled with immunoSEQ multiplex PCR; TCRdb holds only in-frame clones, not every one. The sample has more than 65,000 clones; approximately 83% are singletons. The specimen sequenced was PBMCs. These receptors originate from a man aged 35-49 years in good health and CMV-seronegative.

CDR3 sequence (DNA): TGCGCCAGCAGCCCTGGACTAGCGGGGACCTCCTACGAGCAGTACTTC. Translation: CASSPGLAGTSYEQYF. The chain is built from TRBV5-1 and TRBJ2-7; 12 bases fit TRBD2. J was trimmed by 0 bases and V by 4 bases; bases with no gene match: 5. There are 16 residues in the CDR3. Germline V lookup: CDR1 SGHRS, CDR2 YFSETQ. The full variable domain, in which reference TRBV5-1 and TRBJ2-7 provide the parts outside the CDR3, is KAGVTQTPRYLIKTRGQQVTLSCSPISGHRSVSWYQQTPGQGLQFLFEYFSETQRNKGNFPGRFSGRQFSNSRSEMNVSTLELGDSALYLCASSPGLAGTSYEQYFGPGTRLTVT.

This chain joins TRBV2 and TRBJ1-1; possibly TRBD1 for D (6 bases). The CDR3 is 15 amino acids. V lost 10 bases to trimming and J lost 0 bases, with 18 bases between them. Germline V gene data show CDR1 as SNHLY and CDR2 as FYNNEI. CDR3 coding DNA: TGTGCCACCATAAATACAGGGACGATGAACACTGAAGCTTTCTTT. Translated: CATINTGTMNTEAFF. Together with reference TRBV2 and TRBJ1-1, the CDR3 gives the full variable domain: EPEVTQTPSHQVTQMGQEVILRCVPISNHLYFYWYRQILGQKVEFLVSFYNNEISEKSEIFDDQFSVERPDGSNFTLKIRSTKLEDSAMYFCATINTGTMNTEAFFGQGTRLTVV.

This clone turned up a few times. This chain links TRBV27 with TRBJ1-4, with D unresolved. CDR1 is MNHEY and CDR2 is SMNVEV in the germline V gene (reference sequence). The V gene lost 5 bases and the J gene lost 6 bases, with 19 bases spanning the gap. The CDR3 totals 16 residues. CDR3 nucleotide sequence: TGTGCCAGCAGTCTTTATCACGGGTTTGTGCATGAAAAACTGTTTTTT. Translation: CASSLYHGFVHEKLFF.

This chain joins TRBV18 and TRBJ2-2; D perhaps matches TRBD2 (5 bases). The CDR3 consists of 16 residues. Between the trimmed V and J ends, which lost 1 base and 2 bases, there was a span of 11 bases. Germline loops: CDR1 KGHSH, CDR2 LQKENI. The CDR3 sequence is CASSPQPLANTGELFF. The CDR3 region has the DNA TGTGCCAGCTCACCACAACCGCTAGCCAACACCGGGGAGCTGTTTTTT.

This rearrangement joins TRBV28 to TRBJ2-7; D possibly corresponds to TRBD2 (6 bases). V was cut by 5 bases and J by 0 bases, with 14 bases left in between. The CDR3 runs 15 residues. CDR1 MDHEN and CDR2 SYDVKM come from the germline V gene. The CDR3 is CASSTGGATSYEQYF. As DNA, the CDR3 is TGTGCCAGCAGTACCGGCGGGGCCACCTCCTACGAGCAGTACTTC.

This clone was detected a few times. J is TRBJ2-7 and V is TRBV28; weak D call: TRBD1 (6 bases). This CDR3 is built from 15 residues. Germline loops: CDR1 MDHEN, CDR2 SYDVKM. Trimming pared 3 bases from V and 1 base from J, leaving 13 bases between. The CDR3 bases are TGTGCCAGCAGTTTCCCTGGAGACAGGTCCTACGAGCAGTACTTC. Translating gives CASSFPGDRSYEQYF.

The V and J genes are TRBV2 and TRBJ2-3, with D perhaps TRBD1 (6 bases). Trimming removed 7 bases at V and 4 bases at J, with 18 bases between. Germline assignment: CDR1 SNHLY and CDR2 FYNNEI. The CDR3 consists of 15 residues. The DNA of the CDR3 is TGTGCCAGCAATCCACAGGGTCTGATGGCAGATACGCAGTATTTT. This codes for CASNPQGLMADTQYF.